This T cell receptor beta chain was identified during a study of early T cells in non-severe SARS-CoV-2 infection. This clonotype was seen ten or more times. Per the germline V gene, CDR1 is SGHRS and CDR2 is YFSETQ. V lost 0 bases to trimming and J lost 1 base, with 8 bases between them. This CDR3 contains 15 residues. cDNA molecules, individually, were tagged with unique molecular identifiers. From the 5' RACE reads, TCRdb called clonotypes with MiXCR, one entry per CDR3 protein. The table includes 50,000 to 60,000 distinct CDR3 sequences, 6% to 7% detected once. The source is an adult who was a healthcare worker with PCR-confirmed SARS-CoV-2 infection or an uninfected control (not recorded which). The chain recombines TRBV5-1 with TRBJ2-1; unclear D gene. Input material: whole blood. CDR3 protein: CASSLVANSYNEQFF. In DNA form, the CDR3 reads TGCGCCAGCAGCTTGGTAGCAAATTCCTACAATGAGCAGTTCTTC.